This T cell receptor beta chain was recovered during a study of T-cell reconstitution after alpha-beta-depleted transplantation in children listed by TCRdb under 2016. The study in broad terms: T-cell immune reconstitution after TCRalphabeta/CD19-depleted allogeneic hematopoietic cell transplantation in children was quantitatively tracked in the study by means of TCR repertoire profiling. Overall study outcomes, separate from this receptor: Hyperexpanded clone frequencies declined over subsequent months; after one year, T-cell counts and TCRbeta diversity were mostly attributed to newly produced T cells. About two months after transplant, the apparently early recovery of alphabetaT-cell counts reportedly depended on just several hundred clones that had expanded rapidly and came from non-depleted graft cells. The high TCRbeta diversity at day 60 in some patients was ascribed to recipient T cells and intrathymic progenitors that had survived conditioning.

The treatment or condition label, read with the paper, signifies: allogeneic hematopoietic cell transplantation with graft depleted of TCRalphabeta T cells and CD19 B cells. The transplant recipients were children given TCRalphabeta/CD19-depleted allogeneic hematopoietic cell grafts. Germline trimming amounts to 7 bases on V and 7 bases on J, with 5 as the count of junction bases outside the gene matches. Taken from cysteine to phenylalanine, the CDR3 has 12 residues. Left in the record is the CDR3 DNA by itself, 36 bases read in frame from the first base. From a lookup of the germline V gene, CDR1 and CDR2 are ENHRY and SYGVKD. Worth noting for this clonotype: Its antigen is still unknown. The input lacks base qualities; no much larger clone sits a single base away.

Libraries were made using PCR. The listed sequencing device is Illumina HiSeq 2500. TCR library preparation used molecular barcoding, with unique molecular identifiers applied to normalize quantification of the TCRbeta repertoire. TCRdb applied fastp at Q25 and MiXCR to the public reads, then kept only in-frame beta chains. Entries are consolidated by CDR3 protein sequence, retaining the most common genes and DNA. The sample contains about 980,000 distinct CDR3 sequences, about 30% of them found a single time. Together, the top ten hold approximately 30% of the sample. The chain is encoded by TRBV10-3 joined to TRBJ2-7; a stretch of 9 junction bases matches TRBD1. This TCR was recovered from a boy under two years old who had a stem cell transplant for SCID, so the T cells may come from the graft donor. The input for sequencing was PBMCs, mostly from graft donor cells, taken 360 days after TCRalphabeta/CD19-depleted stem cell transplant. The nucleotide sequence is TGTGCCATCACCGGGACAGGGACAGAGCAGTACTTC. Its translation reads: CAITGTGTEQYF.